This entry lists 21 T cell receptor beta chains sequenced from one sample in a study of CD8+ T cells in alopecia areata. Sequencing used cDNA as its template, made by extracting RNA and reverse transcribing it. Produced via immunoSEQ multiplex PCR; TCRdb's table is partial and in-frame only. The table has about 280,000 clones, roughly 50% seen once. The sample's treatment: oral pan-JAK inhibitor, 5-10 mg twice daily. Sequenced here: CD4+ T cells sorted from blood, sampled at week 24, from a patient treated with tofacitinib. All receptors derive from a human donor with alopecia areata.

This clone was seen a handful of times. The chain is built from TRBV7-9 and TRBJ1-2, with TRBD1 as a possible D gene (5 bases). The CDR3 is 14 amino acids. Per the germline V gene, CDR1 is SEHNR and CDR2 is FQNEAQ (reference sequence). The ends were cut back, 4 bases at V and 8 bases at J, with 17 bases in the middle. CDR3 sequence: CASSSPRGPYGYTF. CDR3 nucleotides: TGTGCCAGCAGCTCCCCACGGGGCCCATACGGCTACACCTTC.

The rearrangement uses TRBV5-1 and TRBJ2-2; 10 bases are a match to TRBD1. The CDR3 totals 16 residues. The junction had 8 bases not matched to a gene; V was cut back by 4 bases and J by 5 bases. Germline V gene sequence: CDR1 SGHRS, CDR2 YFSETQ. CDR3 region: CASSPRDRGFTGELFF. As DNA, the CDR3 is TGCGCCAGCAGCCCCCGGGACAGGGGATTTACCGGGGAGCTGTTTTTT.

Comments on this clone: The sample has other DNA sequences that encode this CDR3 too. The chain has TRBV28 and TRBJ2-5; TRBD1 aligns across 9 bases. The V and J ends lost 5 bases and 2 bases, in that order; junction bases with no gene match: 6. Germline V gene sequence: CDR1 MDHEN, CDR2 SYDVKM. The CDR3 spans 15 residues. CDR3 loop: CASSASGTGQETQYF. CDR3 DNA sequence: TGTGCCAGCAGTGCCTCCGGGACAGGGCAAGAGACCCAGTACTTC.

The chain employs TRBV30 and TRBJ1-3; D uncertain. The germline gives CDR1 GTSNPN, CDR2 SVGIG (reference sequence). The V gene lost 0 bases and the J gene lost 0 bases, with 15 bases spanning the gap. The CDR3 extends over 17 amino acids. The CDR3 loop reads CAWSVLAFDGSGNTIYF. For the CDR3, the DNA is TGTGCCTGGAGTGTATTGGCTTTCGATGGCTCTGGAAACACCATATATTTT.

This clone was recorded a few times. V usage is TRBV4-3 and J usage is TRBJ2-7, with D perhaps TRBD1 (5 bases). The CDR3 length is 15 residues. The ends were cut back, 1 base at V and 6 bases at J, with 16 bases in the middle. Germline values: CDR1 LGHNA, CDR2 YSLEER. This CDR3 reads CASSQASIQDPEQYF. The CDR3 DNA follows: TGCGCCAGCAGCCAAGCCTCGATACAGGATCCCGAGCAGTACTTC.

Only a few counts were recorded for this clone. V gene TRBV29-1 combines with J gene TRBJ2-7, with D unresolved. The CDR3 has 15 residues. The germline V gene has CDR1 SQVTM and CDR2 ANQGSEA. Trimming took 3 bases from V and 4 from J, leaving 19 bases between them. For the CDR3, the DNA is TGCAGCGTTGACCGGGCCCAAGGGCTAGGATACGAGCAGTACTTC. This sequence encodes CSVDRAQGLGYEQYF.

This CDR3 reads CASRRGMNTEAFF. CDR3 sequence (DNA): TGTGCCAGCAGGAGGGGGATGAACACTGAAGCTTTCTTT. V is TRBV6-5 and J is TRBJ1-1, with TRBD1 as a possible D gene (6 bases). V was shortened by 6 bases and J by 0 bases, with 8 bases between the two germline ends. CDR3 size: 13 residues. The V gene's germline CDR1 is MNHEY and CDR2 SVGAGI.

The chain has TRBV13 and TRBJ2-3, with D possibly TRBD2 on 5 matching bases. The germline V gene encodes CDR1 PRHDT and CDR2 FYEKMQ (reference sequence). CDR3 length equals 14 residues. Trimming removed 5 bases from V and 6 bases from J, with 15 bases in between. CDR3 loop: CASSGRAVTDTQYF. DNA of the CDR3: TGTGCCAGCAGCGGGCGAGCGGTAACCGATACGCAGTATTTT.

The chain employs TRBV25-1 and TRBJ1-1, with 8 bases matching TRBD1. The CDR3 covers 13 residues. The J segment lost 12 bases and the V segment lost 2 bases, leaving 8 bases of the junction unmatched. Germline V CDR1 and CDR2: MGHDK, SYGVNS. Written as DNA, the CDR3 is TGTGCCAGCAGTGAACCTTACTGGGACAGGTCTTTCTTT. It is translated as CASSEPYWDRSFF. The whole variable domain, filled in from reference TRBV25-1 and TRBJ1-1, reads EADIYQTPRYLVIGTGKKITLECSQTMGHDKMYWYQQDPGMELHLIHYSYGVNSTEKGDLSSESTVSRIRTEHFPLTLESARPSHTSQYLCASSEPYWDRSFFGQGTRLTVV.

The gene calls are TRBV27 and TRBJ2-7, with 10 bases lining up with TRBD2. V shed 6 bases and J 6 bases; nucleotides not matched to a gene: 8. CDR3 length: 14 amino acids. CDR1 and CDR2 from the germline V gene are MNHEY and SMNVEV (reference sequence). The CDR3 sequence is CASRQAGGPVEQYF. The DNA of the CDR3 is TGTGCCAGCAGGCAAGCGGGGGGGCCCGTCGAGCAGTACTTC.

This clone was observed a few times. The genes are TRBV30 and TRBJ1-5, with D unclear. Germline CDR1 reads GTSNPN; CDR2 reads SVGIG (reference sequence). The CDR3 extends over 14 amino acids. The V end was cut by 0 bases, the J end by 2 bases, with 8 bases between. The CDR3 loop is CAWSVGNGNQPQHF. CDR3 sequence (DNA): TGTGCCTGGAGTGTAGGGAACGGCAATCAGCCCCAGCATTTT.

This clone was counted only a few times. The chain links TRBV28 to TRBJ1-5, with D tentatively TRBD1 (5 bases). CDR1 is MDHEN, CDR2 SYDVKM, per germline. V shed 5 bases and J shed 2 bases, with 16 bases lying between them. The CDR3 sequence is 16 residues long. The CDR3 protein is CASSPILGVGNQPQHF. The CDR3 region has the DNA TGTGCCAGCAGTCCCATCTTGGGGGTTGGCAATCAGCCCCAGCATTTT. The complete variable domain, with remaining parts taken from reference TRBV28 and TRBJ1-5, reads DVKVTQSSRYLVKRTGEKVFLECVQDMDHENMFWYRQDPGLGLRLIYFSYDVKMKEKGDIPEGYSVSREKKERFSLILESASTNQTSMYLCASSPILGVGNQPQHFGDGTRLSIL.

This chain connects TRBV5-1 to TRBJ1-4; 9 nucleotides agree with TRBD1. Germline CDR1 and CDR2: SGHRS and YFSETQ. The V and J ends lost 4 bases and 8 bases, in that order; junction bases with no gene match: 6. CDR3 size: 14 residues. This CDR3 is CASSRDREREKLFF. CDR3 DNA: TGCGCCAGCAGCAGGGACAGGGAGCGCGAAAAACTGTTTTTT.

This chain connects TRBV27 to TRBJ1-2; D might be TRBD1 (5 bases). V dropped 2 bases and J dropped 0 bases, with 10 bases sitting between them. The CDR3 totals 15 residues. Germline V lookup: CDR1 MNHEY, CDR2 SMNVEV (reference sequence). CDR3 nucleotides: TGTGCCAGCAGTTTAGGGCGGGGGTCTAACTATGGCTACACCTTC. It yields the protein CASSLGRGSNYGYTF.

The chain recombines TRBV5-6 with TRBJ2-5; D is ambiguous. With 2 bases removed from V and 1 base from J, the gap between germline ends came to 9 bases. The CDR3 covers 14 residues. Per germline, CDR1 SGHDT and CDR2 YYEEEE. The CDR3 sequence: CASSLARAQETQYF. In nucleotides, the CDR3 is TGTGCCAGCAGCTTAGCCCGGGCCCAAGAGACCCAGTACTTC.

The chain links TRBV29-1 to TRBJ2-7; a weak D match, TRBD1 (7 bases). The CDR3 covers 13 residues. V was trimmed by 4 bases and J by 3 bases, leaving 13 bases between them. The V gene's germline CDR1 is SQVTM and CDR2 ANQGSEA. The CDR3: CSVGRRGDYEQYF. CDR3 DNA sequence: TGCAGCGTTGGACGCAGGGGGGACTACGAGCAGTACTTC.

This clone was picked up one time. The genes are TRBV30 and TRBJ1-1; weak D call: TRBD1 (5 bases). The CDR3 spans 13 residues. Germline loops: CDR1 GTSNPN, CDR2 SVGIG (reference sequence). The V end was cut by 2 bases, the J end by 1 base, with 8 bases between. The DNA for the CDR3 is TGTGCCTGGAGTTCGGGGGAGAACACTGAAGCTTTCTTT. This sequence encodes CAWSSGENTEAFF.

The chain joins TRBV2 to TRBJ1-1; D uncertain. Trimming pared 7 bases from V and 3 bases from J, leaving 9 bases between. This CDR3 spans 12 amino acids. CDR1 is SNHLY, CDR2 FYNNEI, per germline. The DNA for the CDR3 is TGTGCCAGCACCGGAGAGGACACTGAAGCTTTCTTT. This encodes CASTGEDTEAFF.

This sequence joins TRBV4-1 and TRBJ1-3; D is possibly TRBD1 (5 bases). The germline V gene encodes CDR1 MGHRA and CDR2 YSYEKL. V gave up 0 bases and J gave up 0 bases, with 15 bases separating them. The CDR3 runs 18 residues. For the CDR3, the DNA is TGCGCCAGCAGCCAAGATTTTAGGGCAGGGAGCTCTGGAAACACCATATATTTT. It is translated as CASSQDFRAGSSGNTIYF.

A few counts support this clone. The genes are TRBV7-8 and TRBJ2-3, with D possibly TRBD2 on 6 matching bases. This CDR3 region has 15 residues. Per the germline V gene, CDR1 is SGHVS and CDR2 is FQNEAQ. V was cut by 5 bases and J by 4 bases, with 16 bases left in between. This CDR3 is CASSRSGRDSDTQYF. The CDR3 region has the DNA TGTGCCAGCAGCCGTAGTGGGCGGGATTCAGATACGCAGTATTTT.

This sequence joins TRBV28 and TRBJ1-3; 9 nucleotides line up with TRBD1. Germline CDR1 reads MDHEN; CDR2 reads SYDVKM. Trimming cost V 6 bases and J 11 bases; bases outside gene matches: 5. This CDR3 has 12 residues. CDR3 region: CASRGTGLSIYF. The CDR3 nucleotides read TGTGCCAGCAGGGGGACAGGGTTGTCCATATATTTT.